These T cell receptor beta chains were read from a single sample in a study of beta chain features in type 1 diabetes. Clones were read by immunoSEQ multiplex PCR, and TCRdb kept only the in-frame ones, dropping some. The sample records around 450,000 clones, roughly an eighth being singletons. Input material: naive CD4+ T cells from blood. Receptors originate from a woman aged 18-30 years in good health. Each CDR3 is given with its conserved first and last residue. Fields, in order: clone size, J gene, V gene, D gene, CDR3 DNA, CDR3 protein. The D gene is left open where the match is weak. The size of a clone is reported for some rows only, either as once, few or many, or as a class for expanded clones.

clone size: -; J gene: TRBJ1-6; V gene: TRBV4-1; D gene: -; CDR3 DNA: TGCGCCAGCAGCCAAGTGGGGGAAGGCCCCAATTCACCCCTCCACTTT; CDR3 protein: CASSQVGEGPNSPLHF
clone size: -; J gene: TRBJ2-7; V gene: TRBV5-1; D gene: -; CDR3 DNA: TGCGCCAGCAGCTTTGTGGCCCCGAAAGACGAGCAGTACTTC; CDR3 protein: CASSFVAPKDEQYF
clone size: -; J gene: TRBJ2-3; V gene: TRBV4-3; D gene: -; CDR3 DNA: TGCGCCAGCAGCCAAGATACTAGCACAGATACGCAGTATTTT; CDR3 protein: CASSQDTSTDTQYF
clone size: few; J gene: TRBJ1-2; V gene: TRBV2; D gene: TRBD1; CDR3 DNA: TGTGCCAGCAGCCCCCGGGACAGGGGGGCGACGGACTATGGCTACACCTTC; CDR3 protein: CASSPRDRGATDYGYTF
clone size: once; J gene: TRBJ2-2; V gene: TRBV2; D gene: -; CDR3 DNA: TGTGCCAGCAGTGTACTGGTTGCCGGGGAGCTGTTTTTT; CDR3 protein: CASSVLVAGELFF
clone size: few; J gene: TRBJ2-3; V gene: TRBV7-3; D gene: -; CDR3 DNA: TGTGCCAGCAGCTCCCGGGGGGATACGCAGTATTTT; CDR3 protein: CASSSRGDTQYF
clone size: -; J gene: TRBJ2-6; V gene: TRBV9; D gene: -; CDR3 DNA: TGTGCCAGCAGCGTATTAGGCTCTGGGGCCAACGTCCTGACTTTC; CDR3 protein: CASSVLGSGANVLTF
clone size: few; J gene: TRBJ1-6; V gene: TRBV4-2; D gene: -; CDR3 DNA: TGTGCCAGCAGCCAAGAAGCAGGGATTATGGTGGCCGGACTCCACTTT; CDR3 protein: CASSQEAGIMVAGLHF
clone size: few; J gene: TRBJ1-5; V gene: TRBV7-2; D gene: TRBD1; CDR3 DNA: TGTGCCAGCAGCCCGGGACAGGGGACCCATCAGCCCCAGCATTTT; CDR3 protein: CASSPGQGTHQPQHF
clone size: -; J gene: TRBJ2-3; V gene: TRBV19; D gene: -; CDR3 DNA: TGTGCCAGTAGGGACAACCTCCGTCTAGATACGCAGTATTTT; CDR3 protein: CASRDNLRLDTQYF
clone size: -; J gene: TRBJ2-5; V gene: TRBV19; D gene: TRBD1; CDR3 DNA: TGTGCCTCCACCCGCACACAGGGGGCGGGTGAGACCCAGTACTTC; CDR3 protein: CASTRTQGAGETQYF
clone size: few; J gene: TRBJ2-1; V gene: TRBV19; D gene: -; CDR3 DNA: TGTGCCAGTAGTATAGATGCCAGCTTTGAGCAGTTCTTC; CDR3 protein: CASSIDASFEQFF
clone size: -; J gene: TRBJ2-5; V gene: TRBV4-1; D gene: TRBD1; CDR3 DNA: TGCGCCAGCAGCCAGGGACAGACCGGAGAGACCCAGTACTTC; CDR3 protein: CASSQGQTGETQYF
clone size: many; J gene: TRBJ2-7; V gene: TRBV25-1; D gene: TRBD2; CDR3 DNA: TGTGCCAGCAGTTTCTCCGGGGGGACTGGCTACGAGCAGTACTTC; CDR3 protein: CASSFSGGTGYEQYF
clone size: few; J gene: TRBJ2-1; V gene: TRBV5-1; D gene: -; CDR3 DNA: TGCGCCAGCAGCTTGCCGGGACTGAGCTCCTACAATGAGCAGTTCTTC; CDR3 protein: CASSLPGLSSYNEQFF
clone size: few; J gene: TRBJ2-1; V gene: TRBV5-1; D gene: TRBD2; CDR3 DNA: TGCGCCAGCAGGAGAGCGGGGTCCTACAATGAGCAGTTCTTC; CDR3 protein: CASRRAGSYNEQFF
clone size: -; J gene: TRBJ2-1; V gene: TRBV7-2; D gene: -; CDR3 DNA: TGTGCCAGCAGCCCCCGACTAGTTTTCCTTACTTCGAGGAATGAGCAGTTCTTC; CDR3 protein: CASSPRLVFLTSRNEQFF